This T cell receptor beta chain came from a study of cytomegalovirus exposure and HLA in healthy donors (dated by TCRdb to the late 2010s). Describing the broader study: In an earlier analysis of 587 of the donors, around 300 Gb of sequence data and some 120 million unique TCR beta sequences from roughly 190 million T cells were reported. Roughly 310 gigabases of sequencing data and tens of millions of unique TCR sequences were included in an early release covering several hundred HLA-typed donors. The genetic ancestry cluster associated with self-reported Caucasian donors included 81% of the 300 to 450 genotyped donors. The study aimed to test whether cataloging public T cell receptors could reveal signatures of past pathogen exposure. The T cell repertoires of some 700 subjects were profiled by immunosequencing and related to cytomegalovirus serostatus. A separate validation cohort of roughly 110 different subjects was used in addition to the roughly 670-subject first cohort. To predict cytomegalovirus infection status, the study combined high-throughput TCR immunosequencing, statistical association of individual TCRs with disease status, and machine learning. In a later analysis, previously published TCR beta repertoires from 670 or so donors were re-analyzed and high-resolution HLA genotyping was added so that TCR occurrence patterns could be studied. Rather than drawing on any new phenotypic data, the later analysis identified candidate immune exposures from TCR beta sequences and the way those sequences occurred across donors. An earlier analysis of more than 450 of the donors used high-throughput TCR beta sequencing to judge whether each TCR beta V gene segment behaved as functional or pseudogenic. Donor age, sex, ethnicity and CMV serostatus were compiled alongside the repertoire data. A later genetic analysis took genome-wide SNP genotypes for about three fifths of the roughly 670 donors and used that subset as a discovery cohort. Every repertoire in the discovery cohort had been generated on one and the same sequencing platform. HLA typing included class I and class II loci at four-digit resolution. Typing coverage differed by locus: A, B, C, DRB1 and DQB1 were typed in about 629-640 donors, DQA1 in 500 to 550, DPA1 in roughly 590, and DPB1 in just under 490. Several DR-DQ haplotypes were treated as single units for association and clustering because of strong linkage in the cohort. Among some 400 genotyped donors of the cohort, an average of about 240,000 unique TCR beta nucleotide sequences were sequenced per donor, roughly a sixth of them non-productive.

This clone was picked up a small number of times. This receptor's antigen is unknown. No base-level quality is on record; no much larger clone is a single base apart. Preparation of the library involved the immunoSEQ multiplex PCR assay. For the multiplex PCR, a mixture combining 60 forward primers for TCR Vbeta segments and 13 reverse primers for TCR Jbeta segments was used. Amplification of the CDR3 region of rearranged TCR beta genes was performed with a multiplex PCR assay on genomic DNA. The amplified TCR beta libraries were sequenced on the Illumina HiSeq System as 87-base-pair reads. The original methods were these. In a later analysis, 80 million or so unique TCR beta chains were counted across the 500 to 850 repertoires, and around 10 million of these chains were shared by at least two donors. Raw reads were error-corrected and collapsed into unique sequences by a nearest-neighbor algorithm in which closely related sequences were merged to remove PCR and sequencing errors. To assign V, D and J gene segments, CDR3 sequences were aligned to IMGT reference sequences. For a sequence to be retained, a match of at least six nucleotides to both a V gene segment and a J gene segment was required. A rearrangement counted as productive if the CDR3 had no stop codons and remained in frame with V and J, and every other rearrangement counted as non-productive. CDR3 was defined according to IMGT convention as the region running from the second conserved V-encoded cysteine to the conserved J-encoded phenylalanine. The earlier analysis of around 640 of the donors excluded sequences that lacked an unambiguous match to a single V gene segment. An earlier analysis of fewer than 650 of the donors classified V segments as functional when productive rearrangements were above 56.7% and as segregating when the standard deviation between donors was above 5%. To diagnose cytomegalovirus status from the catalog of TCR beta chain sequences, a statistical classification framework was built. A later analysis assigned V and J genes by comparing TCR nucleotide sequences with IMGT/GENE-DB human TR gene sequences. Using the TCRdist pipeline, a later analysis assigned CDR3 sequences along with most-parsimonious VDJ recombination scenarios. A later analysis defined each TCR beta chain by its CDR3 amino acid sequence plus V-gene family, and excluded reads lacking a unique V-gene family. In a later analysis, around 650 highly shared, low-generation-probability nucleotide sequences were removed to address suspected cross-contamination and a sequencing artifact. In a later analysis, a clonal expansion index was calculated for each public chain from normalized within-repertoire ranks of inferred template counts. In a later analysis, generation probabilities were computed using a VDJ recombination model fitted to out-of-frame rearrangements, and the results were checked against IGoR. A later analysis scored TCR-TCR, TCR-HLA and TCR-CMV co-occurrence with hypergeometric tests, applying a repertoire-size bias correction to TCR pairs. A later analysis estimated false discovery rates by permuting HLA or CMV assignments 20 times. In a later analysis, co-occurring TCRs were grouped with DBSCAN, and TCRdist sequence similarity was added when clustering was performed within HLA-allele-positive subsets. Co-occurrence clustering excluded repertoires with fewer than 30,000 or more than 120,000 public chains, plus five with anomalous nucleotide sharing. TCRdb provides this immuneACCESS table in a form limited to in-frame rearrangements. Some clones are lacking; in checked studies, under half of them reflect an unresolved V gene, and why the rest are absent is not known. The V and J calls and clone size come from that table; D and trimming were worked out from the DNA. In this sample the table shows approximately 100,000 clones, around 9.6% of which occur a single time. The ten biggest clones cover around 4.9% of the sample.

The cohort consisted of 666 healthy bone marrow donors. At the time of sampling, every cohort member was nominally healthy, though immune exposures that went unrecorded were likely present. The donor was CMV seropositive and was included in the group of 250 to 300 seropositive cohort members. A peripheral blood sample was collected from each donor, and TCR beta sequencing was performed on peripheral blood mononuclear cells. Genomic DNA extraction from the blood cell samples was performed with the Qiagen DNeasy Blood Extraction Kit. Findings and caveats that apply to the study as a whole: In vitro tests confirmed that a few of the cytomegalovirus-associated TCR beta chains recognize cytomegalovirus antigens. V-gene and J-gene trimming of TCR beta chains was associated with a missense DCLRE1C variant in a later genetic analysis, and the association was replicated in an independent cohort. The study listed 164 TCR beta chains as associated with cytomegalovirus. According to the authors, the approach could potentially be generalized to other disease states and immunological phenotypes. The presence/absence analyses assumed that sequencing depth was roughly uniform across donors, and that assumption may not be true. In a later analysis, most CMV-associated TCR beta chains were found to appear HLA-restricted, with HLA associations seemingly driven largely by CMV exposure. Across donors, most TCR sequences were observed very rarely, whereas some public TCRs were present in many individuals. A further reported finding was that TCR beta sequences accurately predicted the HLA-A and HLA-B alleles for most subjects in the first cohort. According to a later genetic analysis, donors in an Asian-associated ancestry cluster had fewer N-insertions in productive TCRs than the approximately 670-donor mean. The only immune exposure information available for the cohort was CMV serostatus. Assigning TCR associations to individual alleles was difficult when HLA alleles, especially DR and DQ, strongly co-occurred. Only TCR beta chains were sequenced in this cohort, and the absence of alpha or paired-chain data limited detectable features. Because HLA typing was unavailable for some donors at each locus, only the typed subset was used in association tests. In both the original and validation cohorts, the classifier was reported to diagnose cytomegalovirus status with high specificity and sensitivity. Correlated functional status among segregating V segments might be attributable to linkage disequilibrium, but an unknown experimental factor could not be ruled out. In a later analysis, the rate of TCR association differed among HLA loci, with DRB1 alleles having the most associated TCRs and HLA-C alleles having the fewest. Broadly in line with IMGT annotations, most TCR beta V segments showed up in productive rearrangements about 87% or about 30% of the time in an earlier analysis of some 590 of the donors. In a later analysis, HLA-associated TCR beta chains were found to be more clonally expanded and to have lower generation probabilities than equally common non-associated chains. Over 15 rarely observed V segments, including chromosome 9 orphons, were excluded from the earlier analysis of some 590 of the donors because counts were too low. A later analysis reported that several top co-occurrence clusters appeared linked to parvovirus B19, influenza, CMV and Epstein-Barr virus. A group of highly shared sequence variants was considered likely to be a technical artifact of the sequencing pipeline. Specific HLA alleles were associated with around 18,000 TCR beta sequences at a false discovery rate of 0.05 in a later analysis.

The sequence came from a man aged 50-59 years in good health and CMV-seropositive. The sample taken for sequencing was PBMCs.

The sequence in DNA is TGTGCCAGCAGCCCTAGGGTGGGGGCAGGAAACTATGGCTACACCTTC. It translates as CASSPRVGAGNYGYTF. The chain joins TRBV27 to TRBJ1-2; a tentative D match to TRBD1 spans 6 bases. The germline V gene (reference sequence) yields MNHEY for CDR1 and SMNVEV for CDR2. From cysteine to phenylalanine, the CDR3 is 16 amino acids long. Kept here is only the CDR3 DNA, which spans 48 bases and is read in frame from base 1. The trim is 6 bases for V and 2 bases for J, with a gap of 19 bases between the germline ends.